The next 13 T cell receptor beta chains were all read from a single sample in a study of cytomegalovirus exposure and HLA in healthy donors. TCRdb's table, derived via immunoSEQ multiplex PCR, lists solely in-frame clones and lacks some. Among some 110,000 clones listed, 88% were seen once. The specimen sequenced was PBMCs. The receptors here all came from a man between 18 and 29 years old in good health and CMV-seropositive.

The CDR3 nucleotides read TGCGCCAGCAGCCAAGATCCGGTTGCGGGAAGATCCGGGGAGCTGTTTTTT. The encoded protein is CASSQDPVAGRSGELFF. The chain uses TRBV4-1 and TRBJ2-2; maybe TRBD2 (6 bases). This CDR3 has 17 amino acids. Germline CDR1 MGHRA, CDR2 YSYEKL. V was shortened by 0 bases and J by 6 bases, with 17 bases between the two germline ends.

The rearrangement uses TRBV5-4 and TRBJ2-1; the match to TRBD2 covers 9 bases. Trimming cost V 0 bases and J 6 bases; bases outside gene matches: 4. Per the germline V gene, CDR1 is SGHNT and CDR2 is YYREEE (reference sequence). The CDR3 extends over 15 amino acids. Written as DNA, the CDR3 is TGTGCCAGCAGCTTGGAGGCGGGGGGGCCCAATGAGCAGTTCTTC. Translating gives CASSLEAGGPNEQFF.

The rearrangement uses TRBV4-1 and TRBJ2-3; possibly TRBD2 for D (6 bases). This CDR3 has 16 residues. Looked up from germline, CDR1 is MGHRA and CDR2 is YSYEKL. V was pared by 2 bases and J by 1 base, with 13 bases between. For the CDR3, the DNA is TGCGCCAGCAGCCAACCGAACTCGGGGGGCACAGATACGCAGTATTTT. Protein sequence: CASSQPNSGGTDTQYF.

CDR3 bases: TGCGCCAGCAGCCAATACGACAGGTCGGGTGAAGCTTTCTTT. It specifies CASSQYDRSGEAFF. The chain carries TRBV4-1 and TRBJ1-1; D possibly corresponds to TRBD1 (6 bases). Germline assignment: CDR1 MGHRA and CDR2 YSYEKL. CDR3 length: 14 residues. Trimming pared 2 bases from V and 7 bases from J, leaving 14 bases between.

The chain is built from TRBV27 and TRBJ2-7; no firm D call. The germline V and J ends were trimmed by 0 bases and 3 bases, with 12 bases remaining between them. CDR3 length: 15 residues. The germline CDR1 and CDR2 sequences are MNHEY and SMNVEV (reference sequence). DNA for the CDR3: TGTGCCAGCAGTTTATCGTCGTACAGACGCTACGAGCAGTACTTC. It translates to CASSLSSYRRYEQYF.

The chain couples TRBV6-4 to TRBJ1-6, with a weak D call TRBD1 (5 bases). Germline V gene lookup returns CDR1 MRHNA and CDR2 SNTAGT. There are 13 residues in the CDR3. V lost 3 bases and J 7 bases, leaving 7 bases between the germline ends. As DNA, the CDR3 is TGTGCCAGCAGTGAAAACAGGAATTCACCCCTCCACTTT. Translating gives CASSENRNSPLHF.

The V call is TRBV10-3, the J call TRBJ1-1, with 9 bases aligning to TRBD1. Germline V lookup: CDR1 ENHRY, CDR2 SYGVKD. The trim removed 2 bases at V and 1 base at J, leaving 5 bases unmatched. The CDR3 sequence is 16 residues long. CDR3 amino acids: CAISETGGYRNTEAFF. CDR3 nucleotide sequence: TGTGCCATCAGTGAGACAGGGGGCTACAGGAACACTGAAGCTTTCTTT.

CDR3 DNA: TGTGCCAGCAGCTCACCCAGAAACTCCTACAATGAGCAGTTCTTC. It encodes CASSSPRNSYNEQFF. The V call is TRBV5-6, the J call TRBJ2-1; D remains unclear. Germline loops: CDR1 SGHDT, CDR2 YYEEEE. V was cut by 3 bases and J by 0 bases, with 10 bases left in between. This CDR3 has 15 amino acids. The variable domain in full, with the rest retrieved from reference TRBV5-6 and TRBJ2-1, is DAGVTQSPTHLIKTRGQQVTLRCSPKSGHDTVSWYQQALGQGPQFIFQYYEEEERQRGNFPDRFSGHQFPNYSSELNVNALLLGDSALYLCASSSPRNSYNEQFFGPGTRLTVL.

This clone was seen once. This chain links TRBV6-5 with TRBJ2-3; 9 bases align to TRBD2. There are 15 residues in the CDR3. V trimming: 2 bases; J trimming: 2 bases; junction bases outside the gene matches: 2. Per germline, CDR1 MNHEY and CDR2 SVGAGI. CDR3 residues: CASSYAGGFTDTQYF. CDR3 DNA: TGTGCCAGCAGTTACGCGGGGGGGTTCACAGATACGCAGTATTTT.

The chain employs TRBV2 and TRBJ1-3, with D possibly matching TRBD1 (5 bases). There are 13 residues in the CDR3. Germline V gives CDR1 SNHLY, CDR2 FYNNEI. V was pared by 5 bases and J by 2 bases, with 7 bases between. CDR3 residues: CASSRTPGNTIYF. The DNA of the CDR3 is TGTGCCAGCAGTAGGACACCTGGAAACACCATATATTTT. Together with reference TRBV2 and TRBJ1-3, the CDR3 gives the full variable domain: EPEVTQTPSHQVTQMGQEVILRCVPISNHLYFYWYRQILGQKVEFLVSFYNNEISEKSEIFDDQFSVERPDGSNFTLKIRSTKLEDSAMYFCASSRTPGNTIYFGEGSWLTVV.

This rearrangement joins TRBV7-9 to TRBJ2-5, with TRBD2 as a possible D gene (5 bases). V dropped 2 bases and J dropped 9 bases, with 16 bases sitting between them. In germline, CDR1 is SEHNR, CDR2 FQNEAQ (reference sequence). The CDR3 covers 14 residues. The CDR3 loop is CASSLKPRDSAQYF. The CDR3 DNA reads as TGTGCCAGCAGCTTAAAACCTCGGGATTCGGCCCAGTACTTC.

This clone was found once. The chain links TRBV4-2 to TRBJ2-2; D is unresolved. Germline loops: CDR1 LGHNA, CDR2 YNFKEQ. This CDR3 contains 16 residues. V shed 2 bases and J shed 4 bases, with 14 bases lying between them. CDR3: CASSQKASSPTGELFF. DNA for the CDR3: TGTGCCAGCAGCCAAAAAGCGTCTTCGCCCACCGGGGAGCTGTTTTTT.

This clone is a singleton in its sample. This chain connects TRBV12-5 to TRBJ2-2; 7 bases match TRBD2. In germline, CDR1 is LGHNT, CDR2 FRNRAP. The V and J ends lost 3 bases and 7 bases, in that order; junction bases with no gene match: 11. This CDR3 is 16 amino acids long. DNA for the CDR3: TGTGCTAGTGGTTTAGTAGTCGGGAGGATGGTCGGGGAGCTGTTTTTT. This codes for CASGLVVGRMVGELFF. The full variable domain, its missing parts supplied by reference TRBV12-5 and TRBJ2-2, is DARVTQTPRHKVTEMGQEVTMRCQPILGHNTVFWYRQTMMQGLELLAYFRNRAPLDDSGMPKDRFSAEMPDATLATLKIQPSEPRDSAVYFCASGLVVGRMVGELFFGEGSRLTVL.